This TCR beta chain was documented in a study of T cell responses to AZD1222 COVID-19 vaccine (dated by TCRdb to about 2021). General notes on the study: AZD1222 recipients with second doses at about 4 weeks or about 12 weeks were pooled, because spike-specific TCR depth and breadth did not differ between schedules. Trial participants were enrolled by age into subgroups of 18-55, 56-69 and 70-plus years, and roughly 160, 29 and 62 TCR-sequenced participants, respectively, were included in these subgroups. TCR sequencing covered fewer than 250 trial participants: 207 given two doses of AZD1222 and around 26 given two doses of MenACWY control vaccine.

The CDR3 covers 13 residues, taking in both the cysteine and the phenylalanine. The kept DNA is CDR3 alone, 39 bases in frame from the first base. According to the germline V gene, CDR1 reads MNHEY and CDR2 reads SVGAGI. V is cut by 5 bases and J by 9 bases, and the space between the germline ends is 16 bases. On the study overall, not on this receptor specifically: Only 5 to 7 AZD1222 recipients were SARS-CoV-2 seropositive at baseline, limiting conclusions about previously exposed vaccinees. Spike-specific TCR breadth and depth rose significantly after two AZD1222 doses compared with day 0 and with MenACWY recipients. Reportedly, close to half of the unique spike-specific TCRs recognized epitopes lying outside the regions that are mutated in the B.1.351 and B.1.1.7 variants. The 56-69-year group was small, and its depth increase did not reach significance, likely because of low power. Vaccine-associated CD4 TCRs spanned the whole spike protein, with dominant responses in regions 160-218 and 743-854. Because no samples from the day 14 peak response were available, repertoires could be characterized only after the peak T cell response. Participants were mostly white British, with more females than males. The authors suggested clonal diversity may have been underestimated.

Explained via the paper, the time point label denotes: baseline before first vaccination. Vaccinee samples were obtained from the UK trials COV001 and COV002, which included a single-blind randomized controlled phase 2/3 trial of AZD1222 (ChAdOx1 nCoV-19) in healthy adults. For TCRbeta chain sequencing, PBMC samples from trial participants were taken at day 0 and at day 28 after the second dose. This clone was seen once. The specificity of this receptor is unknown. Within one base of it there is no much larger clone, and no base qualities were kept. The CDR3 regions of human TCRbeta chains were subjected to immunosequencing. The source study handled its data this way. TCRs in the repertoires were matched against a reference library of SARS-CoV-2-specific TCRs that had been generated with the MIRA antigen-specificity platform. Breadth was defined as the fraction of unique TCRs that were SARS-CoV-2-associated, and depth was defined as the fraction of total T cells that were SARS-CoV-2-associated. Using the MIRA data, every spike-specific TCR was mapped to the spike region that the TCR reacted to and assigned to either a CD4 or a CD8 class. Log10-transformed breadth and depth values were compared by one-way ANOVA with Sidak's multiple comparisons tests. What TCRdb holds here is the immuneACCESS table cut down to in-frame rearrangements. Part of the clones is not present; checked against another copy, under half of the missing clones reflect an unresolved V gene, and the others are unexplained. V, J and clone size are taken as reported in that table, and D and trimming were inferred from the DNA itself. The sample table lists about 120,000 clones, just under 95% of them with a count of one. The top ten constitute about 3% of the sample.

The sequence links TRBV6-5 to TRBJ1-1, with the D gene not confidently named. The source of this sequence is an adult in good health. This specimen consisted of peripheral blood, obtained on day 0 of AZD1222 vaccination. The bases are TGTGCCAGCAGTCCTCCCTTGCGCAGGAAAGCTTTCTTT. This sequence encodes CASSPPLRRKAFF.